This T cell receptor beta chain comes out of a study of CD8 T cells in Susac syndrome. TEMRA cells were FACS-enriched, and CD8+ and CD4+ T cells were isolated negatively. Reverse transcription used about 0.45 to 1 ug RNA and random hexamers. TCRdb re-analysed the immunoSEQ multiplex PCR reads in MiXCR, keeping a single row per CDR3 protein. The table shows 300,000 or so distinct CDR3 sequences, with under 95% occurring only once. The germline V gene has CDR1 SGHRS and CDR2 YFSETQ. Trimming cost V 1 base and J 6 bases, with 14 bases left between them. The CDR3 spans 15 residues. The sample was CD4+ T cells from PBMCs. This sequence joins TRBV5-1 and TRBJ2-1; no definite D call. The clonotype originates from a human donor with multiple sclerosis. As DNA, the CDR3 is TGCGCCAGCAGCTTGTTCTCTAGTCTGGGCAATGAGCAGTTCTTC. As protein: CASSLFSSLGNEQFF.